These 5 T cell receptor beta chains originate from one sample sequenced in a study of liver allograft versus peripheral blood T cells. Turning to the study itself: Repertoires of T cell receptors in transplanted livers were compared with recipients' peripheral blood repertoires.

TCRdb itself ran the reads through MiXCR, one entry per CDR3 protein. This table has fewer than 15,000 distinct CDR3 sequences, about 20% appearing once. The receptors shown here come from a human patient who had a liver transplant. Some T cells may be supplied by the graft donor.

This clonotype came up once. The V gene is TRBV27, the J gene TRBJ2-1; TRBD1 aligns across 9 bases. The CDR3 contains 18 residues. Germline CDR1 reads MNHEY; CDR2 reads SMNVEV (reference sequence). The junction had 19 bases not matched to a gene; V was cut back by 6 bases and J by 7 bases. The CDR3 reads CASSFGQGRRRAQNEQFF. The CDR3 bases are TGTGCCAGCAGCTTTGGACAGGGGCGCCGCAGGGCCCAGAATGAGCAGTTCTTC.

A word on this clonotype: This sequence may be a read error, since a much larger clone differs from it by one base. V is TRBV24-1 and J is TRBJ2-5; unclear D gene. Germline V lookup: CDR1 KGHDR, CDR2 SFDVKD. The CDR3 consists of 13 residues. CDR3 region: CATSDGPQEAQYF. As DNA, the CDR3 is TGTGCCACCAGTGACGGACCCCAAGAGGCCCAGTACTTC.

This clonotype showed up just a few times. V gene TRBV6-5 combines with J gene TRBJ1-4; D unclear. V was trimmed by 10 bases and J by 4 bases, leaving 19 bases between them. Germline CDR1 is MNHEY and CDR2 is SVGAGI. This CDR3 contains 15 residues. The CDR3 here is CATSRGPGLNEKLFF. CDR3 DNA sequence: TGTGCCACCTCCCGTGGGCCCGGACTTAATGAAAAACTGTTTTTT.

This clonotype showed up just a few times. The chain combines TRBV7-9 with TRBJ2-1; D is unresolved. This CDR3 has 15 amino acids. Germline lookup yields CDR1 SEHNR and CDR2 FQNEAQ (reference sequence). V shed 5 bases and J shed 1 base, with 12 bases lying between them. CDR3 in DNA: TGTGCCAGCAGCCCTGGACGCTTTTCCTACAATGAGCAGTTCTTC. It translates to CASSPGRFSYNEQFF.

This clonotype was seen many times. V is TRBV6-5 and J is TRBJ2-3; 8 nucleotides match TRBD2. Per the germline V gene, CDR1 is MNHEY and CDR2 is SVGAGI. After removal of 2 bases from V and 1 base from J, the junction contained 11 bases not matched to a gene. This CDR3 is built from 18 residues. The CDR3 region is CASSYPLAVVGGTDTQYF. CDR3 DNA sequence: TGTGCCAGCAGTTACCCACTAGCGGTCGTGGGGGGCACAGATACGCAGTATTTT.